This T cell receptor (beta chain) derives from a study of molecular identifiers for immune sequencing clone quantification. Regarding the study as a whole: Under 1% of molecules in naive cells, but over 97% of effector molecules, belonged to clones above 20 RNA copies.

CDR3 length: 15 residues. V lost 6 bases and J 2 bases, leaving 16 bases between the germline ends. The germline gives CDR1 ENHRY, CDR2 SYGVKD. The naive CD8 libraries originated from between about 17,000 and 1,000,000 sorted cells and drew on 10%, 30% or 50% RNA. Sorting recovered naive CD8 T cells on a CD8+CD4-CCR7+CD45RA+ profile. Regarding this clonotype: What it binds is not known.

Libraries of bulk TCR were made by previously described methods (with listed TCR primers). TCRdb re-called the PCR reads through MiXCR, storing one row per CDR3 protein. Of over 300,000 distinct CDR3 sequences listed, roughly 23% were seen once; the top ten hold around 0.7%. The sequence was collected from a human donor in good health. Some libraries in this study had Jurkat cell RNA spiked in. Material: naive CD8+ T cells from blood, with Jurkat cell RNA spiked in. Subset denoted: FACS-sorted CD8+CD4-CCR7+CD45RA+ naive T cells. The chain combines TRBV10-3 with TRBJ2-5; D ambiguous. This CDR3 reads CAISMAAGRQETQYF. The CDR3 region has the DNA TGTGCCATCAGCATGGCCGCCGGTCGACAAGAGACCCAGTACTTC.